This TCR beta chain was observed in a study of blood T cell repertoires in COVID-19. Only in-frame clones appear in the TCRdb table, and some are missing; sequencing was by immunoSEQ multiplex PCR. The data contain 50,000 to 75,000 clones, around 93% of them singletons. The origin of this receptor is a man in his forties or fifties with active COVID-19. What was sequenced was peripheral blood.

CDR3: CASSLASGNYGYTF. CDR3 DNA: TGTGCCAGCAGCTTGGCCTCGGGGAACTATGGCTACACCTTC. The chain is built from TRBV5-8 and TRBJ1-2; D remains ambiguous. The CDR3 is 14 residues long. CDR1 and CDR2 (germline): SGHTS, YDEGEE. Trimming took 0 bases from V and 2 from J, leaving 8 bases between them.